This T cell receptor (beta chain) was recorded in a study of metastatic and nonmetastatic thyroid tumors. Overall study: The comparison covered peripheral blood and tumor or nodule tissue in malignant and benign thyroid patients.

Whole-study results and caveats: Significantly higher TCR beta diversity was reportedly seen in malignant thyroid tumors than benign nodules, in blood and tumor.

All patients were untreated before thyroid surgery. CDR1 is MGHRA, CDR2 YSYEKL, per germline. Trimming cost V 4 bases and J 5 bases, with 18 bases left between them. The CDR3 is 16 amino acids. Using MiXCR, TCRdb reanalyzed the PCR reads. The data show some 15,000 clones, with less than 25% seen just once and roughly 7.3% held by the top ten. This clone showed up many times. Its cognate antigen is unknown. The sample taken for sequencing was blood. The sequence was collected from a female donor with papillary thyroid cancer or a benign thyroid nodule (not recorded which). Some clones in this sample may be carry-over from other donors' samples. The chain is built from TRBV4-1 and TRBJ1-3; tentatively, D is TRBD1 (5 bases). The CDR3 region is CASSPGRGFTRNTIYF. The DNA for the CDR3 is TGCGCCAGCAGCCCAGGTCGGGGGTTCACTCGAAACACCATATATTTT.